One sample yielded the 5 T cell receptor beta chains listed below, sequenced in a study of identical twins. MiXCR, applied by TCRdb to the 5' RACE reads, yields one record per CDR3 protein. The table includes 1.5 million to 2 million distinct CDR3 sequences, more than 30% detected once. The sequencing sample was made of cord blood. These receptor sequences come from a newborn girl in good health.

This clonotype was counted between two and nine times. CDR3 sequence: CSASPGQVYEQYF. CDR3 DNA sequence: TGCAGTGCTAGTCCCGGACAAGTCTACGAGCAGTACTTC. This rearrangement joins TRBV20-1 to TRBJ2-4, with D perhaps matching TRBD1 (5 bases). The DNA matches TRBJ2-7 better at its end, which makes the J call doubtful. The germline gives CDR1 DFQATT, CDR2 SNEGSKA (reference sequence). This CDR3 has 13 residues.

The chain employs TRBV28 and TRBJ2-7; 10 bases are shared with TRBD2. J gave up 4 bases and V 6 bases, and 9 bases lay outside the gene matches. The CDR3 runs 15 residues. From germline, CDR1 is MDHEN and CDR2 SYDVKM. CDR3 sequence (DNA): TGTGCCAGCAGCCGAGCGGGAGGGCCTCAATACGAGCAGTACTTC. Residues: CASSRAGGPQYEQYF.

The chain is built from TRBV3-1 and TRBJ2-2; D tentatively reads TRBD1 or TRBD2 (6 bases each). The V end lost 1 base, the J end lost 5 bases, and 11 bases lay between the germline ends. The CDR3 has 15 residues. Germline V gene data show CDR1 as LGHDT and CDR2 as YNNKEL (reference sequence). For the CDR3, the DNA is TGTGCCAGCAGCCAAGGGGGGGCAGGGACCGGGGAGCTGTTTTTT. This translates into CASSQGGAGTGELFF.

This clonotype showed up just a few times. This sequence joins TRBV7-9 and TRBJ1-2, with 8 positions matching TRBD1. The CDR3 has 14 amino acids. V lost 3 bases and J lost 3; bases outside the gene matches: 3. Germline-derived CDR1 and CDR2 are SEHNR and FQNEAQ (reference sequence). Written as DNA, the CDR3 is TGTGCCAGCAGCTTGATACAGGGGGACTATGGCTACACCTTC. This codes for CASSLIQGDYGYTF.

The rearrangement links TRBV10-3 to TRBJ2-5; D is unresolved. There are 13 residues in the CDR3. Germline lookup yields CDR1 ENHRY and CDR2 SYGVKD. Trimming took off 3 bases at V and 4 bases at J, with 9 bases between the two ends. The DNA of the CDR3 is TGTGCCATCAGTGACAGGTTGGGAGAGACCCAGTACTTC. Its protein product is CAISDRLGETQYF.